This T cell receptor (beta chain) was observed in a study of blood T cell repertoires in COVID-19. Study context: In each case, the material was cDNA or gDNA derived from T cells, B-cell-depleted T cells, or PBMCs.

The germline V gene encodes CDR1 LNHDA and CDR2 SQIVND (reference sequence). The junction had 1 base not matched to a gene; V was cut back by 3 bases and J by 4 bases. The CDR3 is 13 residues long. Regarding this clone: Other DNA variants within this sample encode the same CDR3.

Authors' methods: Using reference gene primer amplification, nucleated cell counts were estimated. This table comes from immunoSEQ multiplex PCR, and its TCRdb copy is limited to in-frame clones, with some not included. The DNA gave D and trimming, while V, J and clone size come from that table. The profile covers around 250,000 clones, with around 84% appearing a single time and 3.4% taken by the ten largest. The chain combines TRBV19 with TRBJ2-3, with TRBD2 matching over 7 bases. Sequenced sample: peripheral blood. This receptor was taken from a woman aged 18-35 years with acute or convalescent COVID-19. CDR3: CASSIGLADTQYF. In DNA, the CDR3 is TGTGCCAGTAGTATCGGACTAGCAGATACGCAGTATTTT.